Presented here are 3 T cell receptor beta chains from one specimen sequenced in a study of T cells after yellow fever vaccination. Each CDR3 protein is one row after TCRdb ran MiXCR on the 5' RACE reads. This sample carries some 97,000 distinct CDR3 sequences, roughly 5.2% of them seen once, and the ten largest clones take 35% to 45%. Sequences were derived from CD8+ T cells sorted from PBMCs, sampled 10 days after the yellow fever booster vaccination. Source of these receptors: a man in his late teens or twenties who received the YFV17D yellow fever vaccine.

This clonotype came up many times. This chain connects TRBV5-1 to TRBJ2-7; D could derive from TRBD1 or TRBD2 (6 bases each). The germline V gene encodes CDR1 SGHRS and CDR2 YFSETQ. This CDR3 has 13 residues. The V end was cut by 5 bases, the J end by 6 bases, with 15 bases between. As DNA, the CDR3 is TGCGCCAGCAGTATCGGGGGCCCAGGCGAGCAGTACGTC. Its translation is CASSIGGPGEQYV.

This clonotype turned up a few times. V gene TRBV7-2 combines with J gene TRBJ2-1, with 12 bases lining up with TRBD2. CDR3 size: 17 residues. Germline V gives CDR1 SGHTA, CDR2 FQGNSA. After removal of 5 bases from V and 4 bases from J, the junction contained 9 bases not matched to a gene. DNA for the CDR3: TGTGCCAGCAGCCCCGGACTAGCGGGGAACCCTTACAATGAGCAGTTCTTC. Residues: CASSPGLAGNPYNEQFF.

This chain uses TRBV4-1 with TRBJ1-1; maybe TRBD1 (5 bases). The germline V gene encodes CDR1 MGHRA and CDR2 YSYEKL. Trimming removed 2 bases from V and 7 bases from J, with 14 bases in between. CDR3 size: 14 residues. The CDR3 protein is CASSQLPGTSEAFF. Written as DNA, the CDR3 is TGCGCCAGCAGCCAACTGCCTGGGACGAGTGAAGCTTTCTTT.